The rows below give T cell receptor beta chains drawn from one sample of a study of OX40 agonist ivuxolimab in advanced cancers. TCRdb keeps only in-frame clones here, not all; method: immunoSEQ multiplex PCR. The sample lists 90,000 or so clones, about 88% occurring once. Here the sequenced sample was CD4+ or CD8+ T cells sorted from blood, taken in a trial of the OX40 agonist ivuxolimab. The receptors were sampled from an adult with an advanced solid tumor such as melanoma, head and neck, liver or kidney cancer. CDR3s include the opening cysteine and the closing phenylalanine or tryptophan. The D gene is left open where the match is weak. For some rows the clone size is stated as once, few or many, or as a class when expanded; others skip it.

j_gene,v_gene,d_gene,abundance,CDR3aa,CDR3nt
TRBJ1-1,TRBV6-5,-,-,CASSYHRVGTEAFF,TGTGCCAGCAGTTACCATAGGGTAGGGACTGAAGCTTTCTTT
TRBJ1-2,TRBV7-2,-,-,CASSLAGVDYGYTF,TGTGCCAGCAGCTTAGCTGGGGTGGACTATGGCTACACCTTC
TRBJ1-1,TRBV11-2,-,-,CASSLDRDTEAFF,TGTGCCAGCAGCTTAGACAGGGACACTGAAGCTTTCTTT
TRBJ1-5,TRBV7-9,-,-,CASSLGGASYQPQHF,TGTGCCAGCAGCTTAGGGGGGGCCTCCTATCAGCCCCAGCATTTT
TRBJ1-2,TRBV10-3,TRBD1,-,CAISESWGQGAVYGYTF,TGTGCCATCAGTGAATCTTGGGGGCAGGGGGCCGTCTATGGCTACACCTTC
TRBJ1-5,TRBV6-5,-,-,CASSLTLSNQPQHF,TGTGCCAGCAGTCTCACGCTTAGCAATCAGCCCCAGCATTTT
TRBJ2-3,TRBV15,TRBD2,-,CATSRDLASGRSTDTQYF,TGTGCCACCAGCAGAGATCTGGCTAGCGGGAGGAGCACAGATACGCAGTATTTT
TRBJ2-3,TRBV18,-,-,CASSPRDRDNLDF,TGTGCCAGCTCACCCCGTGACCGGGACAACTTAGATTTT
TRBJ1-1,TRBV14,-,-,CASSQGYWTEAFF,TGTGCCAGCAGCCAGGGCTATTGGACTGAAGCTTTCTTT
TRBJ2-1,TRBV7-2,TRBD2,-,CASTKSTSGGANEQFF,TGTGCCAGCACTAAATCAACTAGCGGGGGGGCAAATGAGCAGTTCTTC
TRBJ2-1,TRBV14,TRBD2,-,CASSQGWRGSLAYNEQFF,TGTGCCAGCAGCCAAGGTTGGCGCGGGAGTCTCGCCTACAATGAGCAGTTCTTC
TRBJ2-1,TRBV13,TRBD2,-,CASSPTSGTAYNEQFF,TGTGCCAGCAGCCCCACTAGCGGGACGGCCTACAATGAGCAGTTCTTC
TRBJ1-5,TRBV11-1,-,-,CASSLGNDQPQHF,TGTGCCAGCAGCTTAGGTAACGATCAGCCCCAGCATTTT
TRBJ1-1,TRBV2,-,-,CASSMDKGSTEAFF,TGTGCCAGCAGTATGGACAAGGGGAGCACTGAAGCTTTCTTT
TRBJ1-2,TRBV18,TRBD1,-,CASSPSGGDGYTF,TGTGCCAGCTCACCCTCAGGGGGGGATGGCTACACCTTC
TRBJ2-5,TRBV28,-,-,CASNRFNRVLQETQYF,TGTGCCAGCAATCGGTTTAACAGGGTCTTACAAGAGACCCAGTACTTC
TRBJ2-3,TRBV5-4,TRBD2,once,CASTSGYTDTQYF,TGTGCCAGTACTAGCGGGTACACAGATACGCAGTATTTT
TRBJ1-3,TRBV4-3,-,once,CASSQGAGAGNTIYF,TGCGCCAGCAGCCAAGGCGCAGGGGCTGGAAACACCATATATTTT
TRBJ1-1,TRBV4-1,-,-,CASSQAQGPGTEAFF,TGCGCCAGCAGCCAAGCTCAGGGCCCTGGCACTGAAGCTTTCTTT
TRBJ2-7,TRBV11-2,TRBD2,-,CASSLAPSGSIDEQYF,TGTGCCAGCAGCTTAGCACCTAGCGGGAGTATCGACGAGCAGTACTTC
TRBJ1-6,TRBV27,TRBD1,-,CASNVQGPNSPLHF,TGTGCCAGCAACGTACAGGGGCCAAATTCACCCCTCCACTTT
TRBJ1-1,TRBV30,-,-,CAWSTRGGDTEAFF,TGTGCCTGGAGTACCAGAGGGGGAGACACTGAAGCTTTCTTT
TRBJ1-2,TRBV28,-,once,CASSLIEDYGYTF,TGTGCCAGCAGTTTGATCGAGGACTATGGCTACACCTTC
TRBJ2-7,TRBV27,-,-,CAIEQATYEQYF,TGTGCCATCGAACAGGCCACCTACGAGCAGTACTTC
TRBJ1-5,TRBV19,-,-,CATQRSSRQPQHF,TGTGCCACCCAAAGGAGCTCTAGGCAGCCCCAGCATTTT
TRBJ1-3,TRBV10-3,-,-,CAISVAGGGNTIYF,TGTGCCATCAGTGTAGCCGGCGGTGGAAACACCATATATTTT
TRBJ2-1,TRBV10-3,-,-,CAISQGLPDNEQFF,TGTGCCATCAGCCAAGGACTACCAGACAATGAGCAGTTCTTC
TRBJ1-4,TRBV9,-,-,CASSTTTATNEKLFF,TGTGCCAGCAGCACAACAACCGCAACTAATGAAAAACTGTTTTTT
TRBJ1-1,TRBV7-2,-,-,CASSLYAENTEAFF,TGTGCCAGCAGCTTATACGCAGAGAACACTGAAGCTTTCTTT
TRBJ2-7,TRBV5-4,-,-,CASSHDSGREQYF,TGTGCCAGCAGCCACGACTCGGGTAGGGAGCAGTACTTC
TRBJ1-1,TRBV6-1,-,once,CASSEWGQRNTEAFF,TGTGCCAGCAGTGAATGGGGGCAGAGAAACACTGAAGCTTTCTTT
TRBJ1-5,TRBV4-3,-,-,CASSQDSNQPQHF,TGCGCCAGCAGCCAAGACAGCAATCAGCCCCAGCATTTT
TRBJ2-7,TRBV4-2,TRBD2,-,CASSPAGGGTYEQYF,TGTGCCAGCAGCCCGGCGGGCGGGGGGACCTACGAGCAGTACTTC
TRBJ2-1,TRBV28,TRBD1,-,CASSAGTGSHNEQFF,TGTGCCAGCAGTGCCGGGACAGGGTCCCACAATGAGCAGTTCTTC
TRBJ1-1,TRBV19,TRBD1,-,CASSISGQGVNTEAFF,TGTGCCAGTAGTATATCGGGACAGGGGGTGAACACTGAAGCTTTCTTT
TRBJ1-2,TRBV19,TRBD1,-,CASSLLTGIDTGYTF,TGTGCCAGTAGTCTCCTGACAGGGATTGATACGGGCTACACCTTC
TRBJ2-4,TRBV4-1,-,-,CASSQGRGMDIQYF,TGCGCCAGCAGCCAAGGAAGAGGGATGGACATTCAGTACTTC
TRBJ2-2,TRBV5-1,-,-,CASSLAQVRNTGELFF,TGCGCCAGCAGCTTGGCGCAGGTTAGGAACACCGGGGAGCTGTTTTTT
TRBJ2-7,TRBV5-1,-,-,CASSLEGREYF,TGCGCCAGCAGCTTGGAAGGTCGGGAGTACTTC
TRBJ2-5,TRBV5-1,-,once,CASSPLGYQETQYF,TGCGCCAGCAGCCCTCTAGGGTACCAAGAGACCCAGTACTTC
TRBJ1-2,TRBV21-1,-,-,CASSQKGAGAGYGYTF,TGTGCCAGCAGCCAAAAGGGGGCAGGGGCTGGCTATGGCTACACCTTC
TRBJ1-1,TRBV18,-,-,CASSPGGWGGENTEAFF,TGTGCCAGCTCACCGGGCGGTTGGGGGGGTGAGAACACTGAAGCTTTCTTT